The present TCR beta chain was sequenced within a study of OX40 agonist ivuxolimab in advanced cancers. Turning to the study itself: In this trial design, patients received ivuxolimab intravenously at 0.01 to 10 mg/kg every 2 weeks. Hepatocellular carcinoma, melanoma, renal cell or head and neck cancer affected the dose-escalation patients. Checkpoint inhibitors had been given previously to approximately 40% of patients.

V shed 6 bases and J shed 5 bases, with 16 bases lying between them. CDR3 length: 14 amino acids. Germline CDR1 reads SNHLY; CDR2 reads FYNNEI. Study-wide results and caveats: Normalized T-cell clonal expansion was also low in some nonresponders.

A remark on this clone: Antigen unknown.

Using immunoSEQ multiplex PCR, the repertoire was profiled, and TCRdb retains in-frame clones only, with some absent. Found here are about 77,000 clones, more than 75% of them singletons; the top ten hold roughly 5.8%. This specimen consisted of CD4+ or CD8+ T cells sorted from blood, obtained in a trial of the OX40 agonist ivuxolimab. The sequence came from an adult with an advanced solid tumor such as melanoma, head and neck, liver or kidney cancer. The rearrangement links TRBV2 to TRBJ2-5; possible D gene TRBD2, 5 bases. The CDR3 DNA sequence: TGTGCCAGCAGAGCCACAGAGGCGGGCGAGACCCAGTACTTC. Translating gives CASRATEAGETQYF.